These 22 T cell receptor beta chains originate from one sample sequenced in a study of TIL therapy for anti-PD-1-resistant metastatic lung cancer. Time point indicated: pre-treatment sample, taken before nivolumab and TIL therapy. Tumor tissue came from excised metastases, mostly pleural nodules or supraclavicular lymph nodes. The libraries were made with immunoSEQ v3. Sequencing used immunoSEQ multiplex PCR; TCRdb keeps in-frame clones, though not all of them. Among 9,500 to 15,000 clones listed, about 54% were seen once. The sample consisted of tumor tissue, taken at baseline. The receptor source for this set is a person aged 25 to 80 with non-small cell lung cancer.

This clone was observed a handful of times. The chain carries TRBV2 and TRBJ2-7; D is uncertain. Germline V CDR1 and CDR2: SNHLY, FYNNEI. The CDR3 runs 14 residues. Trimming removed 1 base at V and 3 bases at J, with 10 bases between. For the CDR3, the DNA is TGTGCCAGCAGTGAAGGCTCTCGGATCTACGAGCAGTACTTC. Residues: CASSEGSRIYEQYF. Full variable domain (rest looked up from reference TRBV2 and TRBJ2-7): EPEVTQTPSHQVTQMGQEVILRCVPISNHLYFYWYRQILGQKVEFLVSFYNNEISEKSEIFDDQFSVERPDGSNFTLKIRSTKLEDSAMYFCASSEGSRIYEQYFGPGTRLTVT.

This clone is termed medium-sized. DNA for the CDR3: TGTGCCAGCAGCTTACAAGGGGGCAGAGAGACCCAGTACTTC. Translation: CASSLQGGRETQYF. The V and J genes are TRBV7-9 and TRBJ2-5; 7 nucleotides agree with TRBD1. The CDR3 consists of 14 residues. The V segment lost 2 bases and the J segment 4 bases; nucleotides outside the gene matches: 4. In germline, CDR1 is SEHNR, CDR2 FQNEAQ (reference sequence).

The V and J genes are TRBV3-1 (or the pseudogene TRBV3-2) and TRBJ2-1; D is possibly TRBD2 (6 bases). The CDR3 runs to 14 residues. CDR1 is LGHDT, CDR2 YNNKEL, per germline (reference sequence). The germline V and J ends were trimmed by 1 base and 4 bases, with 8 bases remaining between them. This CDR3 reads CASSQGLEYNEQFF. DNA of the CDR3: TGTGCCAGCAGCCAAGGACTAGAATACAATGAGCAGTTCTTC.

This chain uses TRBV6-5 with TRBJ1-1; no clear D gene. CDR3 length: 13 amino acids. Deletions cut 2 bases from V and 4 bases from J, with 8 bases between. Germline CDR1 is MNHEY and CDR2 is SVGAGI. This CDR3 reads CASSYRVGTEAFF. CDR3 bases: TGTGCCAGCAGTTACAGAGTCGGCACTGAAGCTTTCTTT.

V gene TRBV7-6 combines with J gene TRBJ2-7, with D possibly being TRBD2 (6 bases). CDR1 SGHVS and CDR2 FNYEAQ come from the germline V gene. The CDR3 loop spans 15 amino acids. V was trimmed by 5 bases and J by 1 base, leaving 15 bases between them. This CDR3 is CASSPDGRVSYEQYF. CDR3 DNA sequence: TGTGCCAGCAGCCCAGACGGGAGAGTTTCCTACGAGCAGTACTTC.

The chain joins TRBV5-8 to TRBJ2-5; D is unclear. The length of the CDR3 is 9 residues. CDR1 and CDR2 (germline): SGHTS, YDEGEE. V was pared by 4 bases and J by 7 bases, with 2 bases between. CDR3 sequence: CASSPTQYF. In DNA, the CDR3 is TGTGCCAGCAGCCCGACCCAGTACTTC.

CDR3 bases: TGTGCCTGGAGTGTACCGGGGCCAGCCTACGAGCAGTACTTC. Translating gives CAWSVPGPAYEQYF. The gene calls are TRBV30 and TRBJ2-7, with D perhaps assigned TRBD1 or TRBD2 (5 bases each). Germline V gene sequence: CDR1 GTSNPN, CDR2 SVGIG (reference sequence). CDR3 length: 14 amino acids. V lost 0 bases to trimming and J lost 2 bases, with 11 bases between them.

The gene calls are TRBV5-1 and TRBJ1-6; D gene uncertain. Germline CDR1 SGHRS, CDR2 YFSETQ. This CDR3 is built from 13 residues. Trimming pared 4 bases from V and 10 bases from J, leaving 12 bases between. The CDR3 DNA reads as TGCGCCAGCAGCCCCGTGGGAGGGTCACCCCTCCACTTT. Translated: CASSPVGGSPLHF.

The sample holds one count of this clone. The genes are TRBV5-3 and TRBJ2-3; 11 positions agree with TRBD2. TRBV5-3 is noted as an ORF with a role that remains uncertain. The CDR3 has 19 amino acids. J lost 1 base, V lost 7 bases, and 17 bases had no gene match. CDR3 in amino acids: CARSVLAGGPQLCTDTQYF. CDR3 coding DNA: TGTGCCAGATCGGTTCTAGCGGGAGGACCCCAACTATGCACAGATACGCAGTATTTT.

This chain uses TRBV5-8 with TRBJ2-3, with 13 bases identical to TRBD2. Germline V CDR1 and CDR2: SGHTS, YDEGEE. This CDR3 is built from 17 residues. V lost 6 bases to trimming and J lost 2 bases; unmatched junction nucleotides: 9. The CDR3 coding sequence is TGTGCCAGCACCCGACCGGGACTAGCGGGGCTCACAGATACGCAGTATTTT. This codes for CASTRPGLAGLTDTQYF.

This clone was seen once. V usage is TRBV5-6 and J usage is TRBJ1-6; 11 nucleotides agree with TRBD1. V gave up 4 bases and J gave up 10 bases; unmatched junction bases: 4. Germline V gene data show CDR1 as SGHDT and CDR2 as YYEEEE. This CDR3 has 14 residues. Here the CDR3 DNA reads TGTGCCAGCAGCCCCGGGACAGGGGGATCACCCCTCCACTTT. It translates to CASSPGTGGSPLHF.

The V gene is TRBV9, the J gene TRBJ2-3, with 10 positions matching TRBD2. Germline CDR1 reads SGDLS; CDR2 reads YYNGEE. The CDR3 totals 15 residues. V shed 2 bases, J shed 6 bases, and the junction held 6 bases outside the gene matches. CDR3 DNA sequence: TGTGCCAGCAGCGTCAATAGCGGGGGGTGGGATACGCAGTATTTT. This codes for CASSVNSGGWDTQYF.

The rearrangement links TRBV19 to TRBJ1-4; 7 bases line up with TRBD1. With V trimmed by 7 bases and J by 7 bases, 9 bases remained unmatched. The CDR3 is made up of 14 amino acids. Germline lookup yields CDR1 LNHDA and CDR2 SQIVND (reference sequence). The CDR3 spells CASTNRGGGEKLFF. CDR3 sequence (DNA): TGTGCCAGTACGAACAGGGGAGGAGGTGAAAAACTGTTTTTT.

The CDR3 loop reads CASSGQGGEKLFF. The CDR3 DNA reads as TGTGCCAGCAGCGGACAGGGCGGGGAAAAACTGTTTTTT. The V and J genes are TRBV3-1 (or the pseudogene TRBV3-2) and TRBJ1-4, with 8 bases identical to TRBD1. This CDR3 has 13 residues. V lost 5 bases to trimming and J lost 8 bases; unmatched junction nucleotides: 4. The germline V gene has CDR1 LGHDT and CDR2 YNNKEL (reference sequence).

This clone appeared a few times. The V and J genes are TRBV6-5 and TRBJ1-6; TRBD1 might be the D (5 bases). V was cut by 7 bases and J by 14 bases, with 15 bases left in between. The CDR3 totals 12 residues. The germline V gene encodes CDR1 MNHEY and CDR2 SVGAGI. The CDR3 DNA is TGTGCCAGCACCAACCCGCGGGGGGCCCTCCACTTT. Translating it yields CASTNPRGALHF.

The chain uses TRBV28 and TRBJ2-3; the D gene is possibly TRBD2 (5 bases). V was clipped by 2 bases and J by 1 base, with 10 bases between them. The CDR3 has 15 residues. Germline V CDR1 and CDR2: MDHEN, SYDVKM. The CDR3 DNA follows: TGTGCCAGCAGTTTAGGCGGGCCCGGCACAGATACGCAGTATTTT. Residues: CASSLGGPGTDTQYF.

The chain combines TRBV2 with TRBJ1-1; D perhaps matches TRBD1 (5 bases). The CDR3 covers 13 residues. V was trimmed by 2 bases and J by 7 bases, leaving 11 bases between them. CDR1 SNHLY and CDR2 FYNNEI come from the germline V gene. Here the CDR3 reads CASSERRQNEAFF. In nucleotides, the CDR3 is TGTGCCAGCAGTGAACGCCGACAGAATGAAGCTTTCTTT.

V and J are TRBV6-1 and TRBJ1-2; 7 positions agree with TRBD1. From germline, CDR1 is MNHNS and CDR2 SASEGT. The trim removed 1 base at V and 5 bases at J, leaving 7 bases unmatched. This CDR3 spans 15 amino acids. In DNA form, the CDR3 reads TGTGCCAGCAGTGAAGGGGGCAGGGGGGCTTATGGCTACACCTTC. Encoded protein: CASSEGGRGAYGYTF.

Comments on this clone: Other nucleotide sequences from this sample produce the same CDR3. The chain is built from TRBV9 and TRBJ1-3; TRBD1 aligns across 7 bases. The ends lost 0 bases at V and 0 bases at J; junction bases unmatched: 6. This CDR3 has 17 amino acids. CDR1 is SGDLS, CDR2 YYNGEE, per germline. The DNA of the CDR3 is TGTGCCAGCAGCGTAGCTCCGCAGGGGGACTCTGGAAACACCATATATTTT. Protein sequence: CASSVAPQGDSGNTIYF.

This chain links TRBV3-1 (or the pseudogene TRBV3-2) with TRBJ2-1; 7 bases are shared with TRBD1. Germline V gene sequence: CDR1 LGHDT, CDR2 YNNKEL (reference sequence). The junction had 2 bases not matched to a gene; V was cut back by 4 bases and J by 5 bases. The CDR3 is made up of 13 amino acids. The DNA of the CDR3 is TGTGCCAGCAGCCTCAGGGGGAACAATGAGCAGTTCTTC. It encodes CASSLRGNNEQFF.

This clone was recorded only once. This chain links TRBV12-5 with TRBJ2-1; 9 bases are shared with TRBD1. Germline CDR1 reads LGHNT; CDR2 reads FRNRAP. The CDR3 consists of 16 residues. V gave up 1 base and J gave up 5 bases; unmatched junction bases: 6. CDR3 sequence (DNA): TGTGCTAGTGGTTTGGGCGGGACAGGGTTAGACAATGAGCAGTTCTTC. Encoded protein: CASGLGGTGLDNEQFF. Full variable domain (remainder filled in from reference TRBV12-5 and TRBJ2-1): DARVTQTPRHKVTEMGQEVTMRCQPILGHNTVFWYRQTMMQGLELLAYFRNRAPLDDSGMPKDRFSAEMPDATLATLKIQPSEPRDSAVYFCASGLGGTGLDNEQFFGPGTRLTVL.

The V gene is TRBV6-4, the J gene TRBJ2-1; D is perhaps TRBD1 (6 bases). V shed 10 bases and J shed 5 bases, with 12 bases lying between them. The CDR3 runs to 12 residues. The V gene's germline CDR1 is MRHNA and CDR2 SNTAGT. The CDR3 loop is CATAAGDNEQFF. CDR3 nucleotide sequence: TGTGCCACCGCGGCAGGGGACAATGAGCAGTTCTTC.